A selection of T cell receptor beta chains follows, all from one sample in a study of T cells in Graves' hyperthyroidism and ophthalmopathy. A single record per CDR3 protein comes from TCRdb applying MiXCR to the multiplex PCR reads. This table has about 640,000 distinct CDR3 sequences, about 14% appearing once. Sequences were obtained from blood. The receptors derive from a woman in her 50s with Graves' ophthalmopathy. CDR3s include the opening cysteine and the closing phenylalanine or tryptophan. The D gene is left open where the match is weak. Not every row has a clone size; where given, it reads once, few, many or a size class.

cdr3_nt: TGCGCCAGCAGCGCCAGGACAGGCCCTGAAGCTTTCTTT
cdr3_aa: CASSARTGPEAFF
cdr3_length: 13
clone_size: many
v_call: TRBV5-1
d_call: TRBD1
j_call: TRBJ1-1

cdr3_nt: TGTGCCAGCAATCCCGGGAGCTCTGGAAACACCATATATTTT
cdr3_aa: CASNPGSSGNTIYF
cdr3_length: 14
clone_size: many
v_call: TRBV11-2
d_call: NA
j_call: TRBJ1-3

cdr3_nt: TGTGCCAGCAGTGAACGGGTCAGGGGGCAAGTTCAGCCCCAGCATTTT
cdr3_aa: CASSERVRGQVQPQHF
cdr3_length: 16
clone_size: many
v_call: TRBV6-1
d_call: TRBD1
j_call: TRBJ1-5

cdr3_nt: TGTGCCTGGACCGTGCCCAGCTCCTATAATTCACCCCTCCACTTT
cdr3_aa: CAWTVPSSYNSPLHF
cdr3_length: 15
clone_size: few
v_call: TRBV30
d_call: NA
j_call: TRBJ1-6

cdr3_nt: TGTGCCAGTAGCACCCAGGGGGCATGGCGGACCGGGGAGCTGTTTTTT
cdr3_aa: CASSTQGAWRTGELFF
cdr3_length: 16
clone_size: NA
v_call: TRBV19
d_call: TRBD1
j_call: TRBJ2-2

cdr3_nt: TGTGCCTGGAGTGTAGCAGGGGCAGAGACCCAGTACTTC
cdr3_aa: CAWSVAGAETQYF
cdr3_length: 13
clone_size: many
v_call: TRBV30
d_call: NA
j_call: TRBJ2-5

cdr3_nt: TGTGCCAGCAGCTTGAGGAACGCTGTTGGTACAGATACGCAGTATTTT
cdr3_aa: CASSLRNAVGTDTQYF
cdr3_length: 16
clone_size: few
v_call: TRBV5-5
d_call: NA
j_call: TRBJ2-3

cdr3_nt: TGCGCCAGCAGCTTGGATCAGGGTAACTATGGCTACACCTTC
cdr3_aa: CASSLDQGNYGYTF
cdr3_length: 14
clone_size: many
v_call: TRBV5-1
d_call: NA
j_call: TRBJ1-2

cdr3_nt: TGTGCCAGCAGTTCAGGGGGCCATGGCACAGATACGCAGTATTTT
cdr3_aa: CASSSGGHGTDTQYF
cdr3_length: 15
clone_size: many
v_call: TRBV7-3
d_call: TRBD1
j_call: TRBJ2-3

cdr3_nt: TGCAGTGCCACAAAGGGACAGCTTCGCAATGAGCAGTTCTTC
cdr3_aa: CSATKGQLRNEQFF
cdr3_length: 14
clone_size: few
v_call: TRBV20-1
d_call: TRBD1
j_call: TRBJ2-1

cdr3_nt: TGTGCCAGCTCACCCGGGACAGCCACGACTGAGCAGTTCTTC
cdr3_aa: CASSPGTATTEQFF
cdr3_length: 14
clone_size: many
v_call: TRBV18
d_call: TRBD1
j_call: TRBJ2-1

cdr3_nt: TGTGCCAGCAGCCCTAAGACAGTTGGGGGAAAACTGTTTTTT
cdr3_aa: CASSPKTVGGKLFF
cdr3_length: 14
clone_size: few
v_call: TRBV7-9
d_call: NA
j_call: TRBJ1-4

cdr3_nt: TGTGCCAGTCAGCCGGGTCTAAACTATGGCTACACCTTC
cdr3_aa: CASQPGLNYGYTF
cdr3_length: 13
clone_size: NA
v_call: TRBV19
d_call: NA
j_call: TRBJ1-2

cdr3_nt: TGTGCCAGCAGTAAACAGAACACCGGGGAGCTGTTTTTT
cdr3_aa: CASSKQNTGELFF
cdr3_length: 13
clone_size: many
v_call: TRBV12-3/TRBV12-4
d_call: NA
j_call: TRBJ2-2

cdr3_nt: TGCGCCAGCAGCATCCGGGGGGGGACCCCATTGAACACTGAAGCTTTCTTT
cdr3_aa: CASSIRGGTPLNTEAFF
cdr3_length: 17
clone_size: NA
v_call: TRBV4-1
d_call: NA
j_call: TRBJ1-1

cdr3_nt: TGCAGTGCTAGAGATCCAAGGGGAGGGCCTGAGCAGTTCTTC
cdr3_aa: CSARDPRGGPEQFF
cdr3_length: 14
clone_size: few
v_call: TRBV20-1
d_call: TRBD2
j_call: TRBJ2-1

cdr3_nt: TGTGCCAGCATGTCCCGGGTCTCGGAAAACACTGAAGCTTTCTTT
cdr3_aa: CASMSRVSENTEAFF
cdr3_length: 15
clone_size: few
v_call: TRBV12-3/TRBV12-4
d_call: NA
j_call: TRBJ1-1

cdr3_nt: TGTGCCAGCAGTCCCACGGACAGGACTGGACTCAATGAAAAACTGTTTTTT
cdr3_aa: CASSPTDRTGLNEKLFF
cdr3_length: 17
clone_size: many
v_call: TRBV12-3/TRBV12-4
d_call: TRBD1
j_call: TRBJ1-4

cdr3_nt: TGTGCCAGCAGCTTGGATGCGGGTTTTGGGGAGCAGTACTTC
cdr3_aa: CASSLDAGFGEQYF
cdr3_length: 14
clone_size: NA
v_call: TRBV5-5
d_call: NA
j_call: TRBJ2-7

cdr3_nt: TGTGCCACCAGCAGATCCGGGAATTCACCCCTCCACTTT
cdr3_aa: CATSRSGNSPLHF
cdr3_length: 13
clone_size: few
v_call: TRBV15
d_call: NA
j_call: TRBJ1-6

cdr3_nt: TGTGCCAGCAGTCGCGCGCAAGATACGCAGTATTTT
cdr3_aa: CASSRAQDTQYF
cdr3_length: 12
clone_size: NA
v_call: TRBV5-1
d_call: NA
j_call: TRBJ2-3

cdr3_nt: TGTGCCAGCAGCGTATCCGGGACAGGGGTTCTCACTGAAGCTTTCTTT
cdr3_aa: CASSVSGTGVLTEAFF
cdr3_length: 16
clone_size: NA
v_call: TRBV9
d_call: TRBD1
j_call: TRBJ1-1